Listed below are T cell receptor beta chains from one sample, sequenced in a study of beta chain features in type 1 diabetes. The method was immunoSEQ multiplex PCR; TCRdb's version includes in-frame clones alone and lacks a portion of them. The data hold roughly 610,000 clones, with around 15% observed a single time. Sequenced material: naive CD4+ T cells from blood. The receptors come from a man aged 18 to 29 in good health. The CDR3 runs from the conserved cysteine through the conserved F or W. A D gene is named only where the DNA matches it firmly. Size is stated for part of the rows, as once, few or many counts, or as a class when the clone is expanded.

v_call,cdr3_length,d_call,j_call,clone_size,cdr3_aa,cdr3_nt
TRBV18,14,-,TRBJ2-7,few,CASSPNLANYEQYF,TGTGCCAGCTCACCAAATTTAGCCAACTACGAGCAGTACTTC
TRBV6-6,16,-,TRBJ1-6,-,CASSYQSGTSYSPLHF,TGTGCCAGCAGTTACCAAAGCGGGACAAGCTATTCACCCCTCCACTTT
TRBV15,16,TRBD2,TRBJ2-1,-,CATSRLGLAAHNEQFF,TGTGCCACCAGCAGACTGGGACTAGCGGCGCACAATGAGCAGTTCTTC
TRBV13,11,-,TRBJ1-1,-,CASSFDTEAFF,TGTGCCAGCAGCTTCGACACTGAAGCTTTCTTT
TRBV30,16,TRBD2,TRBJ2-5,few,CAWSIGLAGPQETQYF,TGTGCCTGGAGTATCGGACTAGCGGGGCCCCAAGAGACCCAGTACTTC
TRBV9,16,-,TRBJ1-1,-,CASSVASVRRNTEAFF,TGTGCCAGCAGCGTAGCATCTGTCAGGAGGAACACTGAAGCTTTCTTT
TRBV7-2,14,TRBD2,TRBJ2-1,-,CASSFPSGYNEQFF,TGTGCCAGCAGCTTCCCTAGCGGATACAATGAGCAGTTCTTC
TRBV28,17,-,TRBJ2-4,few,CASSFRRVMRAKNIQYF,TGTGCCAGCAGTTTCCGTAGGGTCATGAGGGCCAAAAACATTCAGTACTTC
TRBV29-1,11,-,TRBJ2-2,few,CSVAVTGELFF,TGCAGCGTTGCGGTTACCGGGGAGCTGTTTTTT
TRBV4-1,15,-,TRBJ2-4,few,CASSQPGRTKNIQYF,TGCGCCAGCAGCCAACCAGGGAGAACCAAAAACATTCAGTACTTC
TRBV29-1,13,-,TRBJ2-7,-,CSVGTRISYEQYF,TGCAGCGTTGGGACCAGGATTTCCTACGAGCAGTACTTC
TRBV14,15,-,TRBJ2-5,few,CASSQFRSTRETQYF,TGTGCCAGCAGCCAGTTTCGTTCGACGAGGGAGACCCAGTACTTC
TRBV4-3,14,-,TRBJ2-1,few,CASSREPSYNEQFF,TGCGCCAGCAGCCGCGAACCCTCCTACAATGAGCAGTTCTTC
TRBV28,15,TRBD1,TRBJ1-1,few,CASSLGGRAGGEAFF,TGTGCCAGCAGTTTAGGAGGTCGGGCAGGGGGCGAAGCTTTCTTT
TRBV7-2,16,-,TRBJ2-6,-,CASSNPASSGANVLTF,TGTGCCAGCAGCAACCCAGCGAGCTCTGGGGCCAACGTCCTGACTTTC
TRBV7-9,15,TRBD1,TRBJ2-7,-,CASSLAQGARYEQYF,TGTGCCAGCAGCTTAGCCCAGGGGGCGCGGTACGAGCAGTACTTC
TRBV2,14,TRBD2,TRBJ2-7,few,CASSDASGAYEQYF,TGTGCCAGCAGTGATGCTAGCGGAGCCTACGAGCAGTACTTC
TRBV27,12,-,TRBJ2-7,-,CASSLRGGEQYF,TGTGCCAGCAGTTTAAGGGGGGGCGAGCAGTACTTC
TRBV14,16,TRBD2,TRBJ2-1,-,CASSQDGAGRFNEQFF,TGTGCCAGCAGCCAAGACGGAGCGGGGCGTTTCAATGAGCAGTTCTTC
TRBV18,15,TRBD2,TRBJ2-2,-,CASSPGLANTGELFF,TGTGCCAGCTCACCGGGACTAGCGAACACCGGGGAGCTGTTTTTT
TRBV28,15,TRBD1,TRBJ2-1,-,CASSRQGTRHNEQFF,TGTGCCAGCAGCCGACAGGGAACTAGGCACAATGAGCAGTTCTTC
TRBV4-1,15,TRBD1,TRBJ2-7,few,CASSYPGQGRYEQYF,TGCGCCAGCAGCTACCCGGGACAGGGCCGCTACGAGCAGTACTTC
TRBV27,14,-,TRBJ1-1,few,CASSLLPVNTEAFF,TGTGCCAGCAGTTTATTGCCAGTGAACACTGAAGCTTTCTTT
TRBV30,15,-,TRBJ2-3,-,CAWSVRAGAGDTQYF,TGTGCCTGGAGTGTACGGGCGGGGGCGGGGGATACGCAGTATTTT
TRBV7-6,12,-,TRBJ2-5,-,CASSSPQETQYF,TGTGCCAGCAGCTCCCCTCAAGAGACCCAGTACTTC
TRBV15,14,TRBD1,TRBJ2-7,-,CATSKTGISYEQYF,TGTGCCACCTCCAAGACAGGGATCTCCTACGAGCAGTACTTC
TRBV2,15,TRBD2,TRBJ2-1,-,CASRPTTSAHNEQFF,TGTGCCAGCAGACCTACGACTAGCGCGCACAATGAGCAGTTCTTC
TRBV19,16,TRBD1,TRBJ2-1,-,CASRAPLGQTFRRQFF,TGTGCCAGTAGGGCACCCTTGGGACAGACCTTCCGAAGGCAGTTCTTC
TRBV5-1,15,-,TRBJ2-7,few,CASSHGYPLLDEQYF,TGCGCCAGCAGCCACGGGTACCCTCTCCTAGACGAGCAGTACTTC
TRBV19,17,-,TRBJ2-2,-,CASSVGHLGPHTGELFF,TGTGCCAGTAGTGTGGGACACTTAGGTCCACACACCGGGGAGCTGTTTTTT
TRBV15,18,TRBD1,TRBJ1-1,-,CATSRDSAYQGARTEAFF,TGTGCCACCAGCAGAGATTCGGCCTACCAGGGGGCGCGTACTGAAGCTTTCTTT
TRBV28,15,TRBD1,TRBJ1-2,-,CASSSTGELGYGYTF,TGTGCCAGCAGTTCTACAGGGGAATTGGGATATGGCTACACCTTC
TRBV13,18,TRBD2,TRBJ2-7,few,CASSPRTSGSTMSSEQYF,TGTGCCAGCAGCCCCCGGACTAGCGGGAGTACAATGTCTAGTGAGCAGTACTTC
TRBV11-3,13,-,TRBJ2-7,-,CASSPSGAYEQYF,TGTGCCAGCAGCCCAAGCGGAGCCTACGAGCAGTACTTC
TRBV28,15,TRBD1,TRBJ1-2,-,CASRPGTGRNYGYTF,TGTGCCAGCAGGCCGGGGACAGGGAGAAACTATGGCTACACCTTC
TRBV4-1,11,-,TRBJ1-2,-,CASSQRNGYTF,TGCGCCAGCAGCCAAAGAAATGGCTACACCTTC
TRBV5-1,14,TRBD2,TRBJ2-5,few,CASSFGRAGETQYF,TGCGCCAGCAGCTTCGGGAGGGCCGGGGAGACCCAGTACTTC
TRBV10-3,13,-,TRBJ1-2,few,CAISEFGGYGYTF,TGTGCCATCAGTGAATTTGGGGGCTATGGCTACACCTTC
TRBV4-3,14,TRBD1,TRBJ2-1,-,CASSHPGQGGEQFF,TGCGCCAGCAGCCACCCGGGACAGGGAGGTGAGCAGTTCTTC
TRBV7-8,16,-,TRBJ1-3,-,CASLSEAARSGNTIYF,TGTGCCAGCCTTTCCGAGGCCGCTCGTTCTGGAAACACCATATATTTT
TRBV29-1,13,TRBD2,TRBJ2-7,few,CSVGGGSRYEQYF,TGCAGCGTTGGTGGCGGGAGTAGATACGAGCAGTACTTC
TRBV6-6,16,-,TRBJ2-5,-,CASSLSTTILGETQYF,TGTGCCAGCAGTCTAAGTACGACCATCCTGGGGGAGACCCAGTACTTC
TRBV11-2,18,TRBD1,TRBJ1-2,few,CASSLDRGRGLANYGYTF,TGTGCCAGCAGCCTGGACAGGGGGCGAGGTCTGGCTAACTATGGCTACACCTTC
TRBV5-1,15,TRBD2,TRBJ2-5,few,CASSLAGRVQETQYF,TGCGCCAGCAGCTTGGCCGGGAGGGTTCAAGAGACCCAGTACTTC